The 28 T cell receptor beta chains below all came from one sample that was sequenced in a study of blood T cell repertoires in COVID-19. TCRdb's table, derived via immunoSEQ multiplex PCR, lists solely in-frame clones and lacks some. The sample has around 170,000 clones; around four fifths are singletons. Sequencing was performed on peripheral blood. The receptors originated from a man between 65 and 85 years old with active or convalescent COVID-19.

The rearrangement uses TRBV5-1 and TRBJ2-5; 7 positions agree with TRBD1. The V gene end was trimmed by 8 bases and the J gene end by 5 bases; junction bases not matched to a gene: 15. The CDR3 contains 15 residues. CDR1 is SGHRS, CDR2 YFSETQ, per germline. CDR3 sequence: CARLIGTDNRETQYF. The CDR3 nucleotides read TGCGCCAGACTGATAGGGACAGATAACAGGGAGACCCAGTACTTC.

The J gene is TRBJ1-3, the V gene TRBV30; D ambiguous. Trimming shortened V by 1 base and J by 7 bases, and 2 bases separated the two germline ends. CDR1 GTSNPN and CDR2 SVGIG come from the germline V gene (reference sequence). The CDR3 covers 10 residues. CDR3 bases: TGTGCCTGGAGTGCTAACACCATATATTTT. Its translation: CAWSANTIYF.

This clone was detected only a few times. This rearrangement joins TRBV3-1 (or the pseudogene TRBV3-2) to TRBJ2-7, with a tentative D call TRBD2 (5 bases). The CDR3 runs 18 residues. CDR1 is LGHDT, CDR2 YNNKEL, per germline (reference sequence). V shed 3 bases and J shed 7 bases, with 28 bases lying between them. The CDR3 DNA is TGTGCCAGCAGCCACCTACTAGGATACCGCGAGGCGGGTCGGGAGCAGTACTTC. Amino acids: CASSHLLGYREAGREQYF.

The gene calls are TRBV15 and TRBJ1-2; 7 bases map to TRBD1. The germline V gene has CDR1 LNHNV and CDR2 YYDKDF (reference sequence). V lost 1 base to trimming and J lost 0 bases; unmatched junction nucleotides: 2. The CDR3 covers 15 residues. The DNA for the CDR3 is TGTGCCACCAGCAGAGGGGGGACAGCTAACTATGGCTACACCTTC. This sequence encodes CATSRGGTANYGYTF.

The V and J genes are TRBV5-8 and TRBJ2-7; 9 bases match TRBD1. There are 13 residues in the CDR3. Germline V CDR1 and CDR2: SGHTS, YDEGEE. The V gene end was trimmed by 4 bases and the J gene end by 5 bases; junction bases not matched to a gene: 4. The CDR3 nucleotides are TGTGCCAGCAGCAACCGGGACAGGGACGAGCAGTACTTC. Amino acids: CASSNRDRDEQYF.

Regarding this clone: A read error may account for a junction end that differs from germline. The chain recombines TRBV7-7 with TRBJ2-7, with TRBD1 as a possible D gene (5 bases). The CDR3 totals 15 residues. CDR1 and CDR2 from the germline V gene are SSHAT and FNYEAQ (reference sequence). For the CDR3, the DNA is TGTGCTAGCAGCTTAGGCCAGGGTGGCAACTACGAGCAGTACTTC. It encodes CASSLGQGGNYEQYF.

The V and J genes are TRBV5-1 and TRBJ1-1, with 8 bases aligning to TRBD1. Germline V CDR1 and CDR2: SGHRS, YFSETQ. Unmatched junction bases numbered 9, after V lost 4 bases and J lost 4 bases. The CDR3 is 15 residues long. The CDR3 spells CASSASPTGGTEAFF. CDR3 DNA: TGCGCCAGCAGCGCGTCGCCAACAGGGGGCACTGAAGCTTTCTTT.

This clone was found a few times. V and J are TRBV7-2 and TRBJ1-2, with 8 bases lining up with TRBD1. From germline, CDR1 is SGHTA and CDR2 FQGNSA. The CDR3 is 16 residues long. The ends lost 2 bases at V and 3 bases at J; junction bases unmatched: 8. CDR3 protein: CASSLNPDRAYYGYTF. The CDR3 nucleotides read TGTGCCAGCAGCTTAAATCCGGACAGGGCCTACTATGGCTACACCTTC.

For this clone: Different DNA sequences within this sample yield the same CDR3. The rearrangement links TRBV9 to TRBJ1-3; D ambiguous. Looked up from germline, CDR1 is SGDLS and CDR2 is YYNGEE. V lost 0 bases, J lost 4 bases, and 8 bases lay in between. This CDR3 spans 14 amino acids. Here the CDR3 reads CASSVGGNGNTIYF. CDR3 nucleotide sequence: TGTGCCAGCAGCGTAGGAGGGAACGGAAACACCATATATTTT.

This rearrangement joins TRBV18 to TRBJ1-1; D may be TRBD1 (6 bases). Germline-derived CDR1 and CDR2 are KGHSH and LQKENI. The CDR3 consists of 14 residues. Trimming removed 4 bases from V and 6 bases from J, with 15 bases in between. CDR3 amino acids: CASSLGTPSAEAFF. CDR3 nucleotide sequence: TGTGCCAGCTCACTGGGGACACCTTCCGCTGAAGCTTTCTTT.

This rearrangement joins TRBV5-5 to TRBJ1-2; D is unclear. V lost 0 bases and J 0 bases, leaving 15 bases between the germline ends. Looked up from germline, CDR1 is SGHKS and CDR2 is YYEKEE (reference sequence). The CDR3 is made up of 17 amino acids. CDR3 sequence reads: CASSLDPPQLTNYGYTF. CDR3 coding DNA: TGTGCCAGCAGCTTGGATCCCCCTCAGTTAACTAACTATGGCTACACCTTC.

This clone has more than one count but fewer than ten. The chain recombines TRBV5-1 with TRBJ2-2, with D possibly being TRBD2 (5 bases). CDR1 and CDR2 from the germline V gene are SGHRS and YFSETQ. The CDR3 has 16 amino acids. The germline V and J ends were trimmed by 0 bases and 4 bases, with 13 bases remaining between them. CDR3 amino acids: CASSLVAGGSTGELFF. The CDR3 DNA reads TGCGCCAGCAGCTTGGTGGCAGGTGGGAGCACCGGGGAGCTGTTTTTT.

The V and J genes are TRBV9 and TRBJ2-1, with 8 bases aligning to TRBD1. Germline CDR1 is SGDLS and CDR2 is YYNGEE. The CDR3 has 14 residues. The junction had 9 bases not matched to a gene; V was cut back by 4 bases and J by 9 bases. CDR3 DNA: TGTGCCAGCAGCTCACTGGACAGGGATAGTGAGCAGTTCTTC. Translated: CASSSLDRDSEQFF.

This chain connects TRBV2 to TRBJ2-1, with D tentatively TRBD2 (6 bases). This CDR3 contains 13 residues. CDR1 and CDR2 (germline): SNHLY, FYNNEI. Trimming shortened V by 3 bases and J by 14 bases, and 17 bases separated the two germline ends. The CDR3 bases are TGTGCCAGCAGTGAGAGATCGGGGGAGTATGAGTTCTTC. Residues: CASSERSGEYEFF.

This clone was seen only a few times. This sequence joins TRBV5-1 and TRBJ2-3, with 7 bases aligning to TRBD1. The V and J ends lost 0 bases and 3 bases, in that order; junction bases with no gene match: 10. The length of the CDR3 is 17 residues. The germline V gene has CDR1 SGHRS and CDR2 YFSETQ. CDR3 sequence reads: CASSLAPPGQRTDTQYF. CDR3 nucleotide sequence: TGCGCCAGCAGCTTGGCTCCGCCGGGACAGAGAACAGATACGCAGTATTTT.

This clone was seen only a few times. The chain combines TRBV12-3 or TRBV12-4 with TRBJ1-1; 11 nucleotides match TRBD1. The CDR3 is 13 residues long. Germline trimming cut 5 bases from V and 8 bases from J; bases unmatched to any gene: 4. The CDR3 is CASSLGTGGEAFF. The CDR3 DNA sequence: TGTGCCAGCAGTCTCGGGACAGGGGGAGAAGCTTTCTTT.

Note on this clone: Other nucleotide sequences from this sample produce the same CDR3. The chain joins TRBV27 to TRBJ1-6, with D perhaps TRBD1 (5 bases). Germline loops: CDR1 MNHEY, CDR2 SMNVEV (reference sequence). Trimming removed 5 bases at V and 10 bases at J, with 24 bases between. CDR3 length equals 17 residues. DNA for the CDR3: TGTGCCAGCAGTCCGCGCGATCCACAGGTGCTTAACTCACCCCTCCACTTT. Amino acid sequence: CASSPRDPQVLNSPLHF.

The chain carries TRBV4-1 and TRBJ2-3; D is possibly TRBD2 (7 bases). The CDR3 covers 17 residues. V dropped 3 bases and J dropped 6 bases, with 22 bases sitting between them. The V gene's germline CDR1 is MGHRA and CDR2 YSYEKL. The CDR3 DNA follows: TGCGCCAGCAGCCAGGGAAAAGGGGGGAGGGAAGGGGATACGCAGTATTTT. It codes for CASSQGKGGREGDTQYF.

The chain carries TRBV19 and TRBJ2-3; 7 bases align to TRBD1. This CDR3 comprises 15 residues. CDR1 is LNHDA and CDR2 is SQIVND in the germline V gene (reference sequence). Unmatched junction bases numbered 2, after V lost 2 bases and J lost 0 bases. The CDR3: CASSIRQGSTDTQYF. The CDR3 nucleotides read TGTGCCAGTAGTATAAGACAGGGTAGCACAGATACGCAGTATTTT.

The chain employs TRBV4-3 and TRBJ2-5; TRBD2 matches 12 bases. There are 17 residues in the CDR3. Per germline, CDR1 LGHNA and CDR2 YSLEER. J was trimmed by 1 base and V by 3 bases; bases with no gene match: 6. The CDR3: CASSQGKTSGGQETQYF. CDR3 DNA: TGCGCCAGCAGCCAGGGGAAGACTAGCGGGGGCCAAGAGACCCAGTACTTC.

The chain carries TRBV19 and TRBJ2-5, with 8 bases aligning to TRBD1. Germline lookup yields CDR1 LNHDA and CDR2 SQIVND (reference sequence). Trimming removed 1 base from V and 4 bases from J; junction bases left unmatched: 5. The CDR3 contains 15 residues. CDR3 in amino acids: CASSIGPTGGETQYF. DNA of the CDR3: TGTGCCAGTAGTATAGGCCCCACAGGGGGAGAGACCCAGTACTTC.

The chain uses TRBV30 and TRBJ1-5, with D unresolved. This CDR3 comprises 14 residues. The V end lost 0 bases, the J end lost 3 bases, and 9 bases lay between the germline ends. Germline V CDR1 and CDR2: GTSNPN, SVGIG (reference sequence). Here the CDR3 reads CAWSVSGYNQPQHF. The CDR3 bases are TGTGCCTGGAGTGTAAGCGGATACAATCAGCCCCAGCATTTT.

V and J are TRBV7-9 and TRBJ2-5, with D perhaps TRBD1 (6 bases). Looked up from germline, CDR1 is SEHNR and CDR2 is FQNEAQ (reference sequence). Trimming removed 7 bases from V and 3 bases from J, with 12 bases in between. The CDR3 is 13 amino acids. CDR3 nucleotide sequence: TGTGCCAGCACAGACGGGGACAAAGAGACCCAGTACTTC. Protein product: CASTDGDKETQYF.

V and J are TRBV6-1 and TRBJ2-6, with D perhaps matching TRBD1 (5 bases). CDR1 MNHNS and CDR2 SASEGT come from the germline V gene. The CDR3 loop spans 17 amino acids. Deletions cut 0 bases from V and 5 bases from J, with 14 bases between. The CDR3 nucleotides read TGTGCCAGCAGTGAAGCAGAAGGCCAGGGAAGGGCCAACGTCCTGACTTTC. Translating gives CASSEAEGQGRANVLTF.

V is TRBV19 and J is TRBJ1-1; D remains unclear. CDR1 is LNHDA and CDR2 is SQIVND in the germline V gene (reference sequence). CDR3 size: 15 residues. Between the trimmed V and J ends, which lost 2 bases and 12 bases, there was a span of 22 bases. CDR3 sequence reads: CASSIQTRPTGGTFF. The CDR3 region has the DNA TGTGCCAGTAGTATACAGACCCGACCAACGGGTGGAACTTTCTTT.

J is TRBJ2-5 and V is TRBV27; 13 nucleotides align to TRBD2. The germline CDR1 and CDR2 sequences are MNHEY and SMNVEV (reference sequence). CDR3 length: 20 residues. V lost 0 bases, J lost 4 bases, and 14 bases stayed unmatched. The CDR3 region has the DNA TGTGCCAGCAGTTTATCCGGGACACTAGCGGGGGGGCCTAATTCAGAGACCCAGTACTTC. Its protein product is CASSLSGTLAGGPNSETQYF.

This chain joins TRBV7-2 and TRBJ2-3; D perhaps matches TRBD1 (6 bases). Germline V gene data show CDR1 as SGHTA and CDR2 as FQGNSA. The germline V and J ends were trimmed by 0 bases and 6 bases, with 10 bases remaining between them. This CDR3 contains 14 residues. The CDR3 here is CASSLAQGSDTQYF. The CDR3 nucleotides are TGTGCCAGCAGCTTAGCACAGGGTTCTGATACGCAGTATTTT. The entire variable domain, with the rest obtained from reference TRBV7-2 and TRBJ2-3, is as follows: GAGVSQSPSNKVTEKGKDVELRCDPISGHTALYWYRQSLGQGLEFLIYFQGNSAPDKSGLPSDRFSAERTGGSVSTLTIQRTQQEDSAVYLCASSLAQGSDTQYFGPGTRLTVL.

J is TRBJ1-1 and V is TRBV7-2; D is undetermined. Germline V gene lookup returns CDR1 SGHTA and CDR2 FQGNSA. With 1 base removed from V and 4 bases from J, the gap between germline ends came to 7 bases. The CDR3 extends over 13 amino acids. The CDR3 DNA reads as TGTGCCAGCAGCTTAGATATGAGCACTGAAGCTTTCTTT. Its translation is CASSLDMSTEAFF.